The T cell receptor (beta chain) under discussion was sequenced for a study of siplizumab effects on memory and regulatory T cells. Study-wide results and limits: Alloreactive sequences from unstimulated CD4+ memory cells fell significantly with siplizumab. Whether the proliferating Tregs (from siplizumab cultures) were suppressive was not confirmed.

TCR templates numbering some 10^5 were assayed per sample. Sequencing used immunoSEQ multiplex PCR; TCRdb keeps in-frame clones, though not all of them. The repertoire includes fewer than 100,000 clones, approximately 95% of them detected once, and approximately 18% sits in the top ten. For this clone: The antigen is undetermined. The same CDR3 also results from other DNA sequences found in this sample.

V lost 1 base and J lost 6, with 6 bases in between. The germline V gene has CDR1 SEHNR and CDR2 FQNEAQ (reference sequence). The CDR3 extends over 12 amino acids. This sequence was found in a human donor in good health. The sequenced sample was CD8+ T cells sorted from blood. The chain has TRBV7-9 and TRBJ1-1, with D perhaps matching TRBD1 (5 bases). CDR3 loop: CASSLGGSEAFF. The DNA of the CDR3 is TGTGCCAGCAGCTTAGGGGGGTCTGAAGCTTTCTTT.